Presented here are 13 T cell receptor beta chains from one specimen sequenced in a study of T cells expressing NK-cell markers. TCRdb reprocessed the 5' RACE reads; each CDR3 protein has one entry and no DNA is given. The repertoire table contains 400,000 to 500,000 distinct CDR3 sequences. Sequencing was performed on blood T cells: a sorted CD56 or NKG2C T cell subset, CD4+ or CD8+ T cells, or bulk PBMC T cells (not recorded which). These receptors all come from a woman between 18 and 69 years old in good health.

V gene TRBV6-1 combines with J gene TRBJ2-6. The CDR3 covers 16 residues. CDR1 and CDR2 from the germline V gene are MNHNS and SASEGT. The CDR3: CASSEHSSLGANVLTF.

The chain carries TRBV11-3 and TRBJ2-1; TCRdb picks TRBD1, but there is no DNA to check that call. Germline V gene lookup returns CDR1 SGHNT and CDR2 YENEEA. This CDR3 has 15 residues. This chain's CDR3 is CASSTSGQSYNEQFF.

The rearrangement joins TRBV12-3 or TRBV12-4 to TRBJ2-3; TCRdb lists TRBD1, though no DNA is available to test this call. This CDR3 has 14 residues. The CDR3 loop is CASSFVERGNTQYF.

The V call is TRBV20-1, the J call TRBJ2-5; the TCRdb D gene call, TRBD1, has no DNA to confirm it. Germline loops: CDR1 DFQATT, CDR2 SNEGSKA (reference sequence). The CDR3 is 16 residues long. CDR3 residues: CSATHSRGRSQETQYF.

The chain carries TRBV10-3 and TRBJ2-5. The CDR3 has 13 amino acids. Germline V gene sequence: CDR1 ENHRY, CDR2 SYGVKD. The CDR3 region is CAISESTEETQYF.

The chain carries TRBV6-5 and TRBJ2-7. Germline CDR1 MNHEY, CDR2 SVGAGI. CDR3 length: 14 residues. CDR3 residues: CASRLDRGPYEQYF.

V is TRBV9 and J is TRBJ2-1; TCRdb reports TRBD2, a call that lacks DNA to check it against. The CDR3 totals 15 residues. From germline, CDR1 is SGDLS and CDR2 YYNGEE. The CDR3 loop is CASSVGLAGNNEQFF. Using reference TRBV9 and TRBJ2-1 for the parts outside the CDR3, the full variable domain is DSGVTQTPKHLITATGQRVTLRCSPRSGDLSVYWYQQSLDQGLQFLIQYYNGEERAKGNILERFSAQQFPDLHSELNLSSLELGDSALYFCASSVGLAGNNEQFFGPGTRLTVL.

The chain couples TRBV15 to TRBJ2-7; the TCRdb call, TRBD1, lacks DNA for checking. Germline V lookup: CDR1 LNHNV, CDR2 YYDKDF (reference sequence). There are 15 residues in the CDR3. This CDR3 is CATSRQGDGSYEQYF. Using reference TRBV15 and TRBJ2-7 for the parts outside the CDR3, the full variable domain is DAMVIQNPRYQVTQFGKPVTLSCSQTLNHNVMYWYQQKSSQAPKLLFHYYDKDFNNEADTPDNFQSRRPNTSFCFLDIRSPGLGDTAMYLCATSRQGDGSYEQYFGPGTRLTVT.

The rearrangement uses TRBV7-3 and TRBJ2-1. This CDR3 is built from 14 residues. Germline CDR1 is SGHTA and CDR2 is FQGTGA. This CDR3 is CASSLGRNYNEQFF.

This chain joins TRBV29-1 and TRBJ2-1; TCRdb proposes TRBD1, but this gene call is untestable without DNA. Germline V CDR1 and CDR2: SQVTM, ANQGSEA. This CDR3 has 13 residues. The CDR3: CSVQGGAHNEQFF.

This chain links TRBV12-3 or TRBV12-4 with TRBJ2-7; TCRdb outputs TRBD1, but without DNA this stays unchecked. The CDR3 runs to 15 residues. The CDR3 loop reads CASSQIGTGIYEQYF.

The chain uses TRBV7-2 and TRBJ2-7; the D call from TCRdb, TRBD1, cannot be confirmed without DNA. The germline V gene encodes CDR1 SGHTA and CDR2 FQGNSA. The CDR3 spans 14 residues. The CDR3 sequence is CASSLTGRGLEQYF.

The genes are TRBV6-2 or TRBV6-3 and TRBJ1-1; TCRdb's D call of TRBD1 is untestable without DNA. Germline V CDR1 and CDR2: MNHEY, SVGEGT. This CDR3 has 15 residues. The CDR3 is CASSHRQGVFTEAFF.